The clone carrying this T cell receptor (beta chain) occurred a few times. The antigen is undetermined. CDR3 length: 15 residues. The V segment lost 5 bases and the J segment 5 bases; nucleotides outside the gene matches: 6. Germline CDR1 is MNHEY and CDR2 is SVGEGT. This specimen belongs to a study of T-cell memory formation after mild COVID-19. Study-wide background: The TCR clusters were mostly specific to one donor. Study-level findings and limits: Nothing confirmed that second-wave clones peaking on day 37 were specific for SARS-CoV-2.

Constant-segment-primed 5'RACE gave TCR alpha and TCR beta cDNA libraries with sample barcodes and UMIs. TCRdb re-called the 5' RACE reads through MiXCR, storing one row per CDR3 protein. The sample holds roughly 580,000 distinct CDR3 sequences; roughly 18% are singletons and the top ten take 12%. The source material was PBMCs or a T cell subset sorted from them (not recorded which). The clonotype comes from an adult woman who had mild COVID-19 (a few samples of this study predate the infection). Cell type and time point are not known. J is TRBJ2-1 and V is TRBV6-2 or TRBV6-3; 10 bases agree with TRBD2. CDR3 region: CASSPSGSLNNEQFF. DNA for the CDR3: TGTGCCAGCAGTCCTAGCGGGAGTCTGAACAATGAGCAGTTCTTC.